The text below deals with one T cell receptor (beta chain). The junction differs from germline at one of its ends, possibly a read error. This specimen belongs to a study of T cells in Graves' hyperthyroidism and ophthalmopathy. Orbital computed tomography and thyroid ultrasound, together with serum TRAb and thyroxine and clinical symptoms, were used for diagnoses. PBMCs were derived from roughly 10 ml fresh peripheral blood. From RNA transcripts, TCR beta CDR3 regions were amplified. In the first-round RT-PCR of the TCR CDR3, the HTBI primer set was used. MiXCR was run by TCRdb on the multiplex PCR reads, yielding one entry per CDR3 protein. The table lists 600,000 to 800,000 distinct CDR3 sequences, roughly a third of them singletons. The sequence came from a woman in her thirties or forties with Graves' hyperthyroidism. The sample taken for sequencing was blood.

CDR3 loop: CASSQDRGTGGYEQYF. In DNA form, the CDR3 reads TGCGCCAGCAGCCAAGATCGGGGGACAGGGGGCTACGAGCAGTACTTC. This chain connects TRBV5-5 to TRBJ2-7, with 11 bases identical to TRBD1. The CDR3 covers 16 residues. Per germline, CDR1 SGHKS and CDR2 YYEKEE (reference sequence).